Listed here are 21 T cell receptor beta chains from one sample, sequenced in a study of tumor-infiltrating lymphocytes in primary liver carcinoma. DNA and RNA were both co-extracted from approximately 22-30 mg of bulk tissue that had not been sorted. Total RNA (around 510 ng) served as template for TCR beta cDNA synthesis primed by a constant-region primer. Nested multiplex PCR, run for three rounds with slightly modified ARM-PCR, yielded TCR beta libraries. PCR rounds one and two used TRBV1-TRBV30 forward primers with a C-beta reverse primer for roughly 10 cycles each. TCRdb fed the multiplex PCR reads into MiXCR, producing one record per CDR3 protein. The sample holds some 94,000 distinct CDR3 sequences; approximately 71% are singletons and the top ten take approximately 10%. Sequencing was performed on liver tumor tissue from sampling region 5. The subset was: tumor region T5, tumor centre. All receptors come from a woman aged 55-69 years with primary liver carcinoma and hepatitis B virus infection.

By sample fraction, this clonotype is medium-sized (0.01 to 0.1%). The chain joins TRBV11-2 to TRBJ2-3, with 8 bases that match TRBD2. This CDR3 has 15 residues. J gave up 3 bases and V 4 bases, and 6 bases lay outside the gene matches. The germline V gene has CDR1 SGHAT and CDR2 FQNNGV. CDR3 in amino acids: CASSSRGGETDTQYF. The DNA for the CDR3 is TGTGCCAGCAGCTCCCGGGGGGGGGAGACAGATACGCAGTATTTT.

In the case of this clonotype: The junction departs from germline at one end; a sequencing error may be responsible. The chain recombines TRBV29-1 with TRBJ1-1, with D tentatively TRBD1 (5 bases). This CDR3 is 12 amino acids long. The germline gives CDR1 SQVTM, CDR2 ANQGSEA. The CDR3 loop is CSVEEGVTEVFF. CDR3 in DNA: TGCAGCGTTGAAGAAGGGGTGACTGAAGTTTTCTTT.

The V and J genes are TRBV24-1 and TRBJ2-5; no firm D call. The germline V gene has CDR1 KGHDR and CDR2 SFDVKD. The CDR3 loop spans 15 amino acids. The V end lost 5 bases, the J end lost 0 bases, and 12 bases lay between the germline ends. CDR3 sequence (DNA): TGTGCCACCAGTGCTCGTCAGGCGCACCAAGAGACCCAGTACTTC. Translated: CATSARQAHQETQYF.

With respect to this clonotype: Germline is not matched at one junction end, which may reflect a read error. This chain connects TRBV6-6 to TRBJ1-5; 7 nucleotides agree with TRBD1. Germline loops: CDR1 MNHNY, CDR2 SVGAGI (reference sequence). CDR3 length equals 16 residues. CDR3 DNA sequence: TGTGCCAGTAGGAGCACCAAACAGGGGCTGAATCAGCCCCAGCACTTT. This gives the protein CASRSTKQGLNQPQHF.

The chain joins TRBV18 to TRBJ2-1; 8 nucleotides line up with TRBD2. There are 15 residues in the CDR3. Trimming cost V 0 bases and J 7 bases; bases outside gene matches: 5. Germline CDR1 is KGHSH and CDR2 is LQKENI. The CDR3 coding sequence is TGTGCCAGCTCACCACCTGCCGGCGGGAGGAATGAGCAGTTCTTC. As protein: CASSPPAGGRNEQFF.

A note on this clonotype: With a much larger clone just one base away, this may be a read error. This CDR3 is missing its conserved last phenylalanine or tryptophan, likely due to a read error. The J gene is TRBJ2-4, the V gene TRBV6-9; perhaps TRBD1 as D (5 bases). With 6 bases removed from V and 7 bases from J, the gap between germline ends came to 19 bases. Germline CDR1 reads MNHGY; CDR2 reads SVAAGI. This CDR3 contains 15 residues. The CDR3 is CASRPVRLGLNIQYL. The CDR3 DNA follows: TGTGCCAGCAGACCAGTCCGTTTGGGGCTCAACATTCAGTACCTC.

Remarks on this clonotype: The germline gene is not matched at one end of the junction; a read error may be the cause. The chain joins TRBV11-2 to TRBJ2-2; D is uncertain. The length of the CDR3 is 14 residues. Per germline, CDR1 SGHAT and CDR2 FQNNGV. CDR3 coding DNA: TGTGCCAGCAGTTTAGAAATGGGGTCCGGGGAGCTGTTTTTT. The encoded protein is CASSLEMGSGELFF.

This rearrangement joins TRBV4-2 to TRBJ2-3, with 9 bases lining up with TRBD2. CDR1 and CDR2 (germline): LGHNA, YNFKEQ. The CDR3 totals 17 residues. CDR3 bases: TGTGTCAACACCCAATTACGCGGGAGGGCGGGCACAGATACGCAGTATTTT. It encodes CVNTQLRGRAGTDTQYF.

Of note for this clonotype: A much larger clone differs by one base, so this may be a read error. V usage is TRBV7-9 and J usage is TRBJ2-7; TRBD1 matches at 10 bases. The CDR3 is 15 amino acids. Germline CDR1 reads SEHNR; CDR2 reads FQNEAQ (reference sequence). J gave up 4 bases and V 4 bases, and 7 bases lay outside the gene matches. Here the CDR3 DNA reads TGTGCCAGCAGCTCCCAAGACAGGGGGCTATACGAGCAGTACTTC. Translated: CASSSQDRGLYEQYF. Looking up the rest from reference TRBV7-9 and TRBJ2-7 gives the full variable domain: DTGVSQNPRHKITKRGQNVTFRCDPISEHNRLYWYRQTLGQGPEFLTYFQNEAQLEKSRLLSDRFSAERPKGSFSTLEIQRTEQGDSAMYLCASSSQDRGLYEQYFGPGTRLTVT.

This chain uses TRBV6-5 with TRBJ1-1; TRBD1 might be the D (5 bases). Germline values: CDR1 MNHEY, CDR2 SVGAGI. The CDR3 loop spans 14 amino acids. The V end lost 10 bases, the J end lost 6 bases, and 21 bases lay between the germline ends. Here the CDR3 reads CANNYSWGGPEAFF. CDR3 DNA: TGTGCCAACAATTACTCGTGGGGCGGTCCTGAAGCTTTCTTT.

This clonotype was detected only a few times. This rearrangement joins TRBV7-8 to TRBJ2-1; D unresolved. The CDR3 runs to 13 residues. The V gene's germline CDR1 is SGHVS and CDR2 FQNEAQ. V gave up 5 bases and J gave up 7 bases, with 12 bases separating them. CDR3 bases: TGTGCCAGCAGCCGAAACAATCCGAATGAGCAGTTCTTC. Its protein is CASSRNNPNEQFF.

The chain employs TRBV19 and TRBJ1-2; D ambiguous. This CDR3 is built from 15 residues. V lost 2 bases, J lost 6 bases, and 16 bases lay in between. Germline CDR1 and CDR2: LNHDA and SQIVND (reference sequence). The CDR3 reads CASSIPGNRRHGYTF. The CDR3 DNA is TGTGCCAGTAGTATACCCGGCAACCGCCGTCATGGCTACACCTTC.

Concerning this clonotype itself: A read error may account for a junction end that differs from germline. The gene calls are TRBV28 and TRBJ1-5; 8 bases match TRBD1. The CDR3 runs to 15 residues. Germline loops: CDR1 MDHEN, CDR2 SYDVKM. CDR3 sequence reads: CTSSLDRGSNHPQHF. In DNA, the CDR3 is TGTACCAGCAGCCTCGACAGGGGAAGCAATCATCCCCAGCATTTT.

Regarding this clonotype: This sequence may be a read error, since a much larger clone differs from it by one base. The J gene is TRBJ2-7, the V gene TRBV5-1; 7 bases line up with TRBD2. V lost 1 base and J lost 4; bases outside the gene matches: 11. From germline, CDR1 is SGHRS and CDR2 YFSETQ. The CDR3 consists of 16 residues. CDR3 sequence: CASSLYGTAGFYEQYF. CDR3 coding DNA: TGCGCCAGCAGCTTGTACGGTACAGCGGGATTTTACGAGCAGTACTTC.

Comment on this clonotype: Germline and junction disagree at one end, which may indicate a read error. The CDR3 DNA follows: TGTGCCAGCAGCTTAGGGGTCGGTTCTGGCTACATCTTC. Translation gives CASSLGVGSGYIF. This sequence joins TRBV11-2 and TRBJ1-2; D not resolved. From germline, CDR1 is SGHAT and CDR2 FQNNGV. The CDR3 length is 13 residues.

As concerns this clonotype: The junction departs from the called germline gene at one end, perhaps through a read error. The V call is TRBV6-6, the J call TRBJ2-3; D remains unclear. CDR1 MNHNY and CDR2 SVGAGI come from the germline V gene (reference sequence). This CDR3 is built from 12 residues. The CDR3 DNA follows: TGCGCCAGCAGTTTGGGCACAGATACGCACTATTTT. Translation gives CASSLGTDTHYF.

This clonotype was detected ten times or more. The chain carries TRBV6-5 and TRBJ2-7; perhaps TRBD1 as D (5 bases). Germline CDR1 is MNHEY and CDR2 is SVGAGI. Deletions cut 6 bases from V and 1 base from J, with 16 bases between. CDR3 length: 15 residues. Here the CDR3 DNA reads TGTGCCAGCAGCCGACAGAAGTCGTTATCCTACGAGCAGTACTTC. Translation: CASSRQKSLSYEQYF.

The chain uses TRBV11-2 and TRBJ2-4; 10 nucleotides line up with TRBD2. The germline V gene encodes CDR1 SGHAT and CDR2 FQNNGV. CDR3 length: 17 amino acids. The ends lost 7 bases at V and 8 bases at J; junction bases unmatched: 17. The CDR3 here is CASTPGMPLSGRDIQYF. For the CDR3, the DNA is TGTGCCAGCACCCCAGGCATGCCACTAAGCGGGAGGGACATTCAGTACTTC.

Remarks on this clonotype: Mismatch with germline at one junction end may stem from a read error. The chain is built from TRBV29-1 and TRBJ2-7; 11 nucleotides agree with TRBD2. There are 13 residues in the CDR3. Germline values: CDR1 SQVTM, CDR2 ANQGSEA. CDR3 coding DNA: TGCGGCGTTGGGACTAGCGGACCGCATGAGCAGTACTTC. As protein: CGVGTSGPHEQYF.

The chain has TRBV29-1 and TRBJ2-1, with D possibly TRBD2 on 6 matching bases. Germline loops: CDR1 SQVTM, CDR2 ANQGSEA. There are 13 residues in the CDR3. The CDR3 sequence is CGAPRGGRNEQFF. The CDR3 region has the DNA TGCGGCGCCCCAAGGGGTGGGAGGAATGAGCAGTTCTTC.

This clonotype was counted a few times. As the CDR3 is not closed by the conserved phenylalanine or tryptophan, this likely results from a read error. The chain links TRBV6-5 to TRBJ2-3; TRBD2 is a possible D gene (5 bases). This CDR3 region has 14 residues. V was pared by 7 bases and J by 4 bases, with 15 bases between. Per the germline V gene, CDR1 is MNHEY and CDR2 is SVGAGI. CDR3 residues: CASIRLSGSDTQYS. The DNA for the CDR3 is TGTGCCAGCATCAGATTATCGGGATCAGATACGCAGTATTCT.